This T cell receptor (beta chain) was profiled in a study of CD8 T cells in Susac syndrome. Whole-study findings and limits: Acknowledgment was made by the study that its TCR sequencing and HLA analysis involved a relatively small number of individuals.

About this clonotype: Its antigen remains unidentified.

After removal of 3 bases from V and 1 base from J, the junction contained 4 bases not matched to a gene. This CDR3 comprises 15 residues. Germline CDR1 SGDLS, CDR2 YYNGEE. From blood CD8+ and CD4+ T cells, TCR beta sequences were generated. TEMRA cells were FACS-enriched, with CD8+ and CD4+ T cells isolated negatively. It was with random hexamers that roughly 0.45 to 1 ug RNA was reverse transcribed. An immunoSEQ multiplex PCR generated amplified TCR beta CDR3 products spanning 54 Vbeta and 13 Jbeta. TCRdb reprocessed the immunoSEQ multiplex PCR reads with MiXCR, giving one entry per CDR3 protein. The sample lists hundreds of thousands of distinct CDR3 sequences, roughly 96% occurring once.

This chain connects TRBV9 to TRBJ2-1; TRBD2 agrees at 7 bases. The TCR sequence derives from a human donor with multiple sclerosis. Sequenced material: CD4+ T cells from PBMCs. As DNA, the CDR3 is TGTGCCAGCAGCGCGGGCGGGAGTTCCTACAATGAGCAGTTCTTC. Protein: CASSAGGSSYNEQFF.